These 6 T cell receptor beta chains share one sample of origin, sequenced in a study of T cell repertoires in cytomegalovirus infection. TCRdb independently ran MiXCR on the reads; one entry per CDR3 protein. The sample holds approximately 180,000 distinct CDR3 sequences, 15% to 20% seen once. Material: PBMCs. The receptors shown here come from a human donor in good health (CMV status not recorded). Some clones in this sample may be carry-over from other donors' samples.

This clonotype was observed a handful of times. V is TRBV5-1 and J is TRBJ2-6, with 8 nucleotides matching TRBD1. The CDR3 loop spans 16 amino acids. V shed 0 bases, J shed 2 bases, and the junction held 1 base outside the gene matches. The germline gives CDR1 SGHRS, CDR2 YFSETQ. The CDR3 DNA follows: TGCGCCAGCAGCTTGGACAGGGGGGCTGGGGCCAACGTCCTGACTTTC. Protein sequence: CASSLDRGAGANVLTF.

In its sample, this clonotype was seen a few times. This sequence joins TRBV7-9 and TRBJ2-2; tentative D call: TRBD1 (5 bases). CDR1 is SEHNR and CDR2 is FQNEAQ in the germline V gene (reference sequence). V lost 6 bases, J lost 7 bases, and 18 bases lay in between. The CDR3 is 15 residues long. The DNA for the CDR3 is TGTGCCAGCAGATCCGGACATCTAAGTGGCGGGGAGCTGTTTTTT. Translation gives CASRSGHLSGGELFF.

This clonotype appeared a few times. J is TRBJ2-5 and V is TRBV6-5; D gene unclear. V dropped 8 bases and J dropped 0 bases, with 4 bases sitting between them. CDR1 is MNHEY and CDR2 is SVGAGI in the germline V gene. This CDR3 has 11 residues. Here the CDR3 DNA reads TGTGCCAGCCATAACCAAGAGACCCAGTACTTC. Protein product: CASHNQETQYF.

J is TRBJ2-3 and V is TRBV12-5; the match to TRBD2 covers 7 bases. The CDR3 totals 16 residues. With V trimmed by 1 base and J by 3 bases, 7 bases remained unmatched. Germline values: CDR1 LGHNT, CDR2 FRNRAP. CDR3 loop: CASGLGGRGLTDTQYF. The CDR3 bases are TGTGCTAGTGGTTTGGGCGGGAGAGGTCTGACAGATACGCAGTATTTT.

This clonotype was recorded a few times. The chain recombines TRBV2 with TRBJ2-5; D may be TRBD1 (6 bases). The CDR3 loop spans 15 amino acids. Deletions cut 0 bases from V and 5 bases from J, with 13 bases between. Germline V lookup: CDR1 SNHLY, CDR2 FYNNEI. The CDR3 coding sequence is TGTGCCAGCAGTGAAGCTGGAATCAGGGGCGAGACCCAGTACTTC. It specifies CASSEAGIRGETQYF.

This clonotype was detected only a few times. The J gene is TRBJ2-1, the V gene TRBV11-3; D is perhaps TRBD1 or TRBD2 (5 bases each). Germline assignment: CDR1 SGHNT and CDR2 YENEEA. The CDR3 totals 16 residues. The ends were cut back, 3 bases at V and 0 bases at J, with 12 bases in the middle. CDR3 sequence reads: CASSFGAANSYNEQFF. The CDR3, as DNA: TGTGCCAGCAGCTTCGGGGCAGCCAACTCCTACAATGAGCAGTTCTTC.